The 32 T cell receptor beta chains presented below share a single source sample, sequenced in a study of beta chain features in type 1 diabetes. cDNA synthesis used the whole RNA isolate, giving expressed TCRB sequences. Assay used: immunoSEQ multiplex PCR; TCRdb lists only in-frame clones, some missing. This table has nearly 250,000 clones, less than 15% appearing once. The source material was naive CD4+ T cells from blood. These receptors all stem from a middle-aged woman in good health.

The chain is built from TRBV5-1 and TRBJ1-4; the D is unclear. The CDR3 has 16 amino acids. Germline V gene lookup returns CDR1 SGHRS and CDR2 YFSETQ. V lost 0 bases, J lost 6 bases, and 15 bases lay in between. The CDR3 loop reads CASSLASTVKDEKLFF. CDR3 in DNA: TGCGCCAGCAGCTTGGCCTCGACTGTAAAGGATGAAAAACTGTTTTTT. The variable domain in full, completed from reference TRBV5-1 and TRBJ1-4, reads KAGVTQTPRYLIKTRGQQVTLSCSPISGHRSVSWYQQTPGQGLQFLFEYFSETQRNKGNFPGRFSGRQFSNSRSEMNVSTLELGDSALYLCASSLASTVKDEKLFFGSGTQLSVL.

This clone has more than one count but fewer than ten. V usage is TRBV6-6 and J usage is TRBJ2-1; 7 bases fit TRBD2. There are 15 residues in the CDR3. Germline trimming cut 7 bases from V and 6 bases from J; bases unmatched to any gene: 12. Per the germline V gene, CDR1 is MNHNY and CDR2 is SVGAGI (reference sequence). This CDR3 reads CASKVATGGINEQFF. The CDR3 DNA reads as TGTGCCAGCAAAGTAGCGACGGGGGGTATCAATGAGCAGTTCTTC.

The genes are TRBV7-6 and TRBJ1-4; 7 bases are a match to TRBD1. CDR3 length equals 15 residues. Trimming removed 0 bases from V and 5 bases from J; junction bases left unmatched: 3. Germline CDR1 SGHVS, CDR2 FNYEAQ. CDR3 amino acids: CASSLAGTVNEKLFF. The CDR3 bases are TGTGCCAGCAGCTTAGCGGGGACAGTCAATGAAAAACTGTTTTTT.

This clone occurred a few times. The CDR3 protein is CASSPGTYNQPQHF. In DNA form, the CDR3 reads TGCGCCAGCAGCCCGGGGACTTACAATCAGCCCCAGCATTTT. The genes are TRBV5-1 and TRBJ1-5, with a tentative D call TRBD1 (5 bases). Trimming stripped 4 bases from V and 3 bases from J, with 11 bases between. Germline V gene sequence: CDR1 SGHRS, CDR2 YFSETQ. The CDR3 runs to 14 residues.

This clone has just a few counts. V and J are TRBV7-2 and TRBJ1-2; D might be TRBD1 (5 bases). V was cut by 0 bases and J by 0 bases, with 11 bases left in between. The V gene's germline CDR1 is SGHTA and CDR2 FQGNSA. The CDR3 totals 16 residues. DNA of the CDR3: TGTGCCAGCAGCTTAGCCGACAGATCCGCTAACTATGGCTACACCTTC. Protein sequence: CASSLADRSANYGYTF.

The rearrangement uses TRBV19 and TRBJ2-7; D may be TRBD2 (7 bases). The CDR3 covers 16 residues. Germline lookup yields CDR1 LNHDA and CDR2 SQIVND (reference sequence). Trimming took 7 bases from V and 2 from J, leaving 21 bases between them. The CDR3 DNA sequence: TGTGCCAGTACCAGCGGGACTACGAAGGGGGCCTACGAGCAGTACTTC. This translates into CASTSGTTKGAYEQYF.

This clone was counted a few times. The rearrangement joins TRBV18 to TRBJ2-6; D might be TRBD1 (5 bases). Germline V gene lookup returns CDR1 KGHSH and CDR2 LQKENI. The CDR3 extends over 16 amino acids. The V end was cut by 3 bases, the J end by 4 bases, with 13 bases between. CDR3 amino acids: CASSPARADGANVLTF. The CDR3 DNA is TGTGCCAGCTCACCCGCCAGGGCGGACGGGGCCAACGTCCTGACTTTC.

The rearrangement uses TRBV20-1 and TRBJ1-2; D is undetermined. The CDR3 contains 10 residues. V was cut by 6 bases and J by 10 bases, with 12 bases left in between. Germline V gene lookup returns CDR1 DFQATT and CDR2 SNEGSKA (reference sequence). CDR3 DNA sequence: TGCAGTGCCAGCACGGACTACTACACCTTC. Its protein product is CSASTDYYTF.

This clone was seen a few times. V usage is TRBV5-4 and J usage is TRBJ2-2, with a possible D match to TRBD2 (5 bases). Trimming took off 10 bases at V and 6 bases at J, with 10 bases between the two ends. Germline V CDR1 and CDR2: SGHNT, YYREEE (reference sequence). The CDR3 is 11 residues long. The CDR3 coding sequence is TGTGCCTCCCAGCGGTCCGGGGAGCTGTTTTTT. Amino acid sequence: CASQRSGELFF.

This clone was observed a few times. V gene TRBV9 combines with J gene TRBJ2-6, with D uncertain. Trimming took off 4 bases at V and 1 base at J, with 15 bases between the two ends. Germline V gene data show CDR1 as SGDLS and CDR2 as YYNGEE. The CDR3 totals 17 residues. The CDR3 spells CASSFLPVPSGANVLTF. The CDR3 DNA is TGTGCCAGCAGCTTTCTTCCGGTACCATCTGGGGCCAACGTCCTGACTTTC. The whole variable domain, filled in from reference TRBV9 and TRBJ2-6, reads DSGVTQTPKHLITATGQRVTLRCSPRSGDLSVYWYQQSLDQGLQFLIQYYNGEERAKGNILERFSAQQFPDLHSELNLSSLELGDSALYFCASSFLPVPSGANVLTFGAGSRLTVL.

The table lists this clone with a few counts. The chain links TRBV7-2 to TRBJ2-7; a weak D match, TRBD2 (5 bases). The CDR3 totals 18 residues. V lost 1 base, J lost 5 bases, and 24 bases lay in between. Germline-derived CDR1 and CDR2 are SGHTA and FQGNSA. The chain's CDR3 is CASSLGVGGGRLGNEQYF. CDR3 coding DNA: TGTGCCAGCAGCTTAGGGGTAGGAGGCGGCCGCCTGGGGAACGAGCAGTACTTC.

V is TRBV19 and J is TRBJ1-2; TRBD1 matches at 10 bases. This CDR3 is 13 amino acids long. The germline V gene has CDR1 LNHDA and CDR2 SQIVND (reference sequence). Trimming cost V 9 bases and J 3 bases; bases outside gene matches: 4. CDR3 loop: CASLDRGDYGYTF. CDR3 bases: TGTGCCAGCCTGGACAGGGGGGACTATGGCTACACCTTC.

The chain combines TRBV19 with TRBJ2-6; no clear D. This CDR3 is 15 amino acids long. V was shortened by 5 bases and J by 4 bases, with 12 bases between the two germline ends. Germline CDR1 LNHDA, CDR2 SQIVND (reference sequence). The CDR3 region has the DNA TGTGCCAGTAGTGCGGTGGCGGCAGGGGCCAACGTCCTGACTTTC. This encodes CASSAVAAGANVLTF.

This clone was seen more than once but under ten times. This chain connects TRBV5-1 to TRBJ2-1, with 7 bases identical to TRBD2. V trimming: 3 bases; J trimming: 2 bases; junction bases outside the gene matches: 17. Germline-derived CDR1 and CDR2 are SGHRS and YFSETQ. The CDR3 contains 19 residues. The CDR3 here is CASSSRRVGGVDTYNEQFF. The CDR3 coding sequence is TGCGCCAGCAGCTCGCGGCGGGTGGGAGGGGTCGACACCTACAATGAGCAGTTCTTC.

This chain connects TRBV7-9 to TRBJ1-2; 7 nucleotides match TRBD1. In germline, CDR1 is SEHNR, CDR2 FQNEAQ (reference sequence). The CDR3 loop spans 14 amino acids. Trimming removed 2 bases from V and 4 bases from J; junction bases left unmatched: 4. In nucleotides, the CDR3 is TGTGCCAGCAGCTTAAGACAGGGTAGCTATGGCTACACCTTC. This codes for CASSLRQGSYGYTF.

This CDR3 is CASSSQRIAKNIQYF. DNA of the CDR3: TGTGCCAGCTCTAGCCAACGTATAGCCAAAAACATTCAGTACTTC. The chain joins TRBV6-1 to TRBJ2-4; perhaps TRBD2 as D (5 bases). Deletions cut 8 bases from V and 0 bases from J, with 14 bases between. Germline loops: CDR1 MNHNS, CDR2 SASEGT. CDR3 length: 15 residues.

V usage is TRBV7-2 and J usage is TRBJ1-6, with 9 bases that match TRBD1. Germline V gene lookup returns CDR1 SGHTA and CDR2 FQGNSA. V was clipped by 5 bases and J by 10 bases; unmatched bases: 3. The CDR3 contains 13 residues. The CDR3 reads CASSRDRDSPLHF. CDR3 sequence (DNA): TGTGCCAGCAGCCGGGACAGGGACTCACCCCTCCACTTT. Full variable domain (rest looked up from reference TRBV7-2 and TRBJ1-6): GAGVSQSPSNKVTEKGKDVELRCDPISGHTALYWYRQSLGQGLEFLIYFQGNSAPDKSGLPSDRFSAERTGGSVSTLTIQRTQQEDSAVYLCASSRDRDSPLHFGNGTRLTVT.

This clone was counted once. The CDR3 region has the DNA TGTGCCAGCAGCTTAGCGGCTAGCGGGGGGTCCGGGGAGCTGTTTTTT. Its translation is CASSLAASGGSGELFF. This chain links TRBV7-2 with TRBJ2-2, with 11 bases aligning to TRBD2. V shed 0 bases and J 6 bases; nucleotides not matched to a gene: 3. This CDR3 is 16 amino acids long. Germline CDR1 and CDR2: SGHTA and FQGNSA.

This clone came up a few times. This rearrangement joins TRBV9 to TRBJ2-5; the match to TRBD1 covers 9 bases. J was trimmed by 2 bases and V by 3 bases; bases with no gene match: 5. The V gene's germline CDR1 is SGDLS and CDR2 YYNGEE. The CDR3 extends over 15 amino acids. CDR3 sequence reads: CASSGYGQGQETQYF. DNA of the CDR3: TGTGCCAGCAGCGGTTATGGACAGGGGCAAGAGACCCAGTACTTC.

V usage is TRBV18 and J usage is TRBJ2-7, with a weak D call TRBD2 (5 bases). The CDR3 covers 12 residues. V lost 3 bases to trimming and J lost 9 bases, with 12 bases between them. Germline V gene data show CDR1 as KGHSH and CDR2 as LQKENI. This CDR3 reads CASSPESEGQYF. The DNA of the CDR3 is TGTGCCAGCTCACCTGAATCCGAGGGGCAGTACTTC.

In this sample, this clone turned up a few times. CDR3: CASSSISGQGWVEQYF. The CDR3 nucleotides read TGTGCCAGCAGTTCCATATCGGGACAGGGGTGGGTCGAGCAGTACTTC. The chain has TRBV27 and TRBJ2-7; 10 bases match TRBD1. The germline V gene has CDR1 MNHEY and CDR2 SMNVEV (reference sequence). The CDR3 length is 16 residues. After removal of 4 bases from V and 6 bases from J, the junction contained 12 bases not matched to a gene.

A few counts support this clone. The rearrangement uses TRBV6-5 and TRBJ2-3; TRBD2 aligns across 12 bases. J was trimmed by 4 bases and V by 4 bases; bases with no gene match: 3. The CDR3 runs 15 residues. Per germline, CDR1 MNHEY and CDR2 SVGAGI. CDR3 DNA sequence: TGTGCCAGCAGTTCCGGACTAGCGGGGTCAGATACGCAGTATTTT. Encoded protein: CASSSGLAGSDTQYF.

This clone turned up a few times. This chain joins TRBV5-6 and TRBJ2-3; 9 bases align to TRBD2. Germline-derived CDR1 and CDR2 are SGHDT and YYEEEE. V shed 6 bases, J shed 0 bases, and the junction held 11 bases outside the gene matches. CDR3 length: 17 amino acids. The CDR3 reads CASNRPLAGGSTDTQYF. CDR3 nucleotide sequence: TGTGCCAGCAATCGCCCCCTTGCGGGGGGGAGCACAGATACGCAGTATTTT. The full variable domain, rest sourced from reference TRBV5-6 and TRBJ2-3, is DAGVTQSPTHLIKTRGQQVTLRCSPKSGHDTVSWYQQALGQGPQFIFQYYEEEERQRGNFPDRFSGHQFPNYSSELNVNALLLGDSALYLCASNRPLAGGSTDTQYFGPGTRLTVL.

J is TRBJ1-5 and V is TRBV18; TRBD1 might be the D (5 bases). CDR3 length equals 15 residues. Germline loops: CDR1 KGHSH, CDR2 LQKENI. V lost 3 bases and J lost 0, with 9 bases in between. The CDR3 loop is CASSPSRVSNQPQHF. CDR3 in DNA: TGTGCCAGCTCACCGTCCAGGGTTAGCAATCAGCCCCAGCATTTT. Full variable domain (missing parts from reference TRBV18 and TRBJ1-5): NAGVMQNPRHLVRRRGQEARLRCSPMKGHSHVYWYRQLPEEGLKFMVYLQKENIIDESGMPKERFSAEFPKEGPSILRIQQVVRGDSAAYFCASSPSRVSNQPQHFGDGTRLSIL.

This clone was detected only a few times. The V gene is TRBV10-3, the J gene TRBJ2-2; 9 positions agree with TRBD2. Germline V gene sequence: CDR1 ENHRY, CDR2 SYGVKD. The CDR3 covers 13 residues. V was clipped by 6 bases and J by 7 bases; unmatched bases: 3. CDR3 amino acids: CAIRAGGSGELFF. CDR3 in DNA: TGTGCCATCAGAGCGGGAGGCAGCGGGGAGCTGTTTTTT.

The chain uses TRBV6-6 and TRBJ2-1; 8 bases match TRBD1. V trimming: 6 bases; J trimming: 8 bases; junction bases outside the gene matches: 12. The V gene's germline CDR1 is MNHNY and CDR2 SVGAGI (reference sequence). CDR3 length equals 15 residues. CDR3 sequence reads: CASRPPGTGVDEQFF. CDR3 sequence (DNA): TGTGCCAGCAGACCTCCCGGGACAGGCGTTGATGAGCAGTTCTTC.

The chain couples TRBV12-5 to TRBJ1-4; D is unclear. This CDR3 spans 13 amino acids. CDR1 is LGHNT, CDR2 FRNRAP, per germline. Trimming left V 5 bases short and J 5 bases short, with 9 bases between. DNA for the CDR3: TGTGCTAGTGGTCCGGGGAACAATGAAAAACTGTTTTTT. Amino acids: CASGPGNNEKLFF.

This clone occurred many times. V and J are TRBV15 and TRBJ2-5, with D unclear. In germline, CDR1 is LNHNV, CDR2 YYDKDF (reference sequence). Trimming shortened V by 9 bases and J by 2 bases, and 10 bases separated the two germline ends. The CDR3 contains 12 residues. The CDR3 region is CATGVGQETQYF. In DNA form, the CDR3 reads TGTGCCACGGGCGTAGGACAAGAGACCCAGTACTTC.

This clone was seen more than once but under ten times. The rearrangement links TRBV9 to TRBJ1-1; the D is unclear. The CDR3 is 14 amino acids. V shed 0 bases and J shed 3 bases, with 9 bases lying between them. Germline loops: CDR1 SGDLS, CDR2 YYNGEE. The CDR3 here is CASSVAGEYTEAFF. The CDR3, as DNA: TGTGCCAGCAGCGTAGCCGGGGAGTACACTGAAGCTTTCTTT.

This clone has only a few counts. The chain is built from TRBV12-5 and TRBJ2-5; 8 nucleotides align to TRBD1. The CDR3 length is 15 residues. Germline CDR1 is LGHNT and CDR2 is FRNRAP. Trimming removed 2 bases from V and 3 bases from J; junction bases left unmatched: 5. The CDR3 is CASGLPRTGKETQYF. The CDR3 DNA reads TGTGCTAGTGGTTTGCCCCGGACAGGGAAAGAGACCCAGTACTTC.

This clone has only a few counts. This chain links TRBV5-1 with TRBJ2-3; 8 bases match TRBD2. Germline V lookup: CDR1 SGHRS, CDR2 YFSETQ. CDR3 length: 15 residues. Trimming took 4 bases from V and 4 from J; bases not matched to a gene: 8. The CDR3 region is CASSNSGAWADTQYF. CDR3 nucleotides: TGCGCCAGCAGCAATAGCGGGGCCTGGGCAGATACGCAGTATTTT. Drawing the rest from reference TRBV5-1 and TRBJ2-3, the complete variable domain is KAGVTQTPRYLIKTRGQQVTLSCSPISGHRSVSWYQQTPGQGLQFLFEYFSETQRNKGNFPGRFSGRQFSNSRSEMNVSTLELGDSALYLCASSNSGAWADTQYFGPGTRLTVL.

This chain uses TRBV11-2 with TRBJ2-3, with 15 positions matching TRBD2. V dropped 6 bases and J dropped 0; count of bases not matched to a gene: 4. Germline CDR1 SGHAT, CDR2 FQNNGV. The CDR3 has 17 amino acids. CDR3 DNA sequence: TGTGCCAGCAGACGGGGACTAGCGGGGGGAAGCACAGATACGCAGTATTTT. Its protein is CASRRGLAGGSTDTQYF. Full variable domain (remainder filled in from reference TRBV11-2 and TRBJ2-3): EAGVAQSPRYKIIEKRQSVAFWCNPISGHATLYWYQQILGQGPKLLIQFQNNGVVDDSQLPKDRFSAERLKGVDSTLKIQPAKLEDSAVYLCASRRGLAGGSTDTQYFGPGTRLTVL.